This TCR beta chain was retrieved from a study of PD-L1 blockade in urothelial cancer (dated by TCRdb to the late 2010s). The study in broad terms: Therapy was started in 2014 for all patients, and atezolizumab 1,200 mg was administered intravenously every 3 weeks. About 85% of the roughly 29 patients were males with bladder-origin urothelial cancer, and about 65% of the 29 reported a prior smoking history. Patients had an ECOG performance status of 0 or 1 and had received between 0 and 3 prior chemotherapy regimens. Blood samples were analyzed 3 weeks after the start of treatment (second dose) and 6 weeks after the start of treatment. Blood samples gave a median of approximately 150,000 T cells and tens of thousands of unique TCRs, with a median clonality of roughly 0.08. Somatic, immune and clinical correlates of response to PD-L1 blockade with atezolizumab in urothelial cancer were the focus of an exploratory multi-omic analysis. Pretreatment tumor samples and matched peripheral blood, collected serially before and after atezolizumab treatment, underwent TCR sequencing. Durable clinical benefit meant progression-free survival longer than 6 months, and TCR features were also tested against progression-free and overall survival. Whole exome sequencing and RNA sequencing of pretreatment tumors were performed alongside TCR sequencing in the same patients. Some ten patients reached durable clinical benefit, while some 21 patients did not. Pretreatment blood TCR-seq was available for about 30 patients, at least one posttreatment blood collection was obtained for 24 patients, and tumor TCR-seq was available for 24 patients. The paper's findings and limits, for the study overall: Small sample size (n ≈ 29) and many exploratory analyses mean the results are intended to be hypothesis-generating. Improved progression-free and overall survival was found to be associated with pretreatment peripheral blood TCR clonality below the median. At 3 weeks after the start of treatment, tumor-associated TCR clones in peripheral blood had expanded more in patients with durable benefit (n of about 21, p = 0.022).

Synthetic TCR analog templates were spiked into each PCR so that absolute template abundance could be estimated from read counts. TCRbeta CDR3 regions were amplified from genomic DNA with bias-controlled V and J gene primers using the immunoSEQ assay. Sequencing of rearranged TCRbeta segments was performed at approximately 20X coverage. On the study's bioinformatics: Clustering was used to correct sequencing errors, and CDR3s were annotated against IMGT to assign V, D and J genes. Only productive TCRbeta rearrangements were used in downstream analyses, excluding out-of-frame or stop-codon sequences. Clonality was computed as one minus Shannon entropy normalized by the log of the number of unique productive sequences. Fisher's exact test with Benjamini-Hochberg correction, using a cutoff of adjusted p below 0.01, was how clones that differed between time points or between blood and tumor were identified. What TCRdb holds here is the immuneACCESS table cut down to in-frame rearrangements. Part of the clones is not present; checked against another copy, under half of the missing clones reflect an unresolved V gene, and the others are unexplained. V, J and clone size were drawn from that table, and D and trimming were deduced from the DNA. The sample yields roughly 38,000 clones; roughly 87% were counted once. The ten biggest clones cover approximately 3.5% of the sample.

A cohort of around 28 patients with locally advanced or metastatic urothelial carcinoma, treated at Memorial Sloan Kettering on a trial protocol, was included. Peripheral blood mononuclear cells were collected pretreatment and during treatment, at between 1 and 8 total time points per patient. The Qiagen DNeasy Blood extraction kit was used to purify genomic DNA from total PBMCs and tumor samples. PBMCs were collected pretreatment and during treatment, and were isolated and stored as previously described. Here V drops 8 bases and J drops 1 base, and the junction holds 6 bases not matched to any gene. The CDR3 has 14 amino acids, counting the end cysteine and phenylalanine. Just CDR3 DNA is preserved here, 42 bases in frame from base 1. CDR1 and CDR2, per the germline V gene (reference sequence), are MNHNY and SVGAGI. Comments on this clone: The clone's antigen remains unknown. Within one base of it there is no much larger clone, and no base qualities were kept.

The receptor was derived from a man in his 70s with urothelial cancer. Here the chain combines TRBV6-6 and TRBJ1-1; the central 8 bases match TRBD1. The sequences come from PBMCs, collected around atezolizumab (anti-PD-L1) treatment. For the CDR3, the sequence is CASVRTGQNTEAFF. The DNA sequence reads TGTGCCAGCGTCCGGACAGGGCAGAACACTGAAGCTTTCTTT.